This passage covers 24 T cell receptor beta chains from one sample sequenced in a study of T cell changes during pregnancy in multiple sclerosis. The data were produced by immunoSEQ multiplex PCR, yet TCRdb's version contains in-frame clones alone and is incomplete. This sample has around 40,000 clones, with more than 90% found just once. Material: CD4+ T cells from peripheral blood mononuclear cells, obtained in the second trimester of pregnancy. The receptors were gathered from a female donor with multiple sclerosis, enrolled in a pregnancy study.

The V and J genes are TRBV30 and TRBJ1-3; tentatively, D is TRBD1 (6 bases). V was cut by 2 bases and J by 0 bases, with 17 bases left in between. The germline V gene has CDR1 GTSNPN and CDR2 SVGIG (reference sequence). This CDR3 is 17 amino acids long. The CDR3 region has the DNA TGTGCCTGGAGTATAACCAGGACAGCTTTCTCTGGAAACACCATATATTTT. Protein: CAWSITRTAFSGNTIYF.

The rearrangement joins TRBV7-9 to TRBJ2-3; 7 positions agree with TRBD2. The CDR3 has 18 residues. CDR1 is SEHNR and CDR2 is FQNEAQ in the germline V gene (reference sequence). V dropped 3 bases and J dropped 1; count of bases not matched to a gene: 13. CDR3 bases: TGTGCCAGCAGCTTTGGGACCTCGGGGCTAGCGGGCACAGATACGCAGTATTTT. Translated, it gives CASSFGTSGLAGTDTQYF.

The chain joins TRBV11-2 to TRBJ1-5; D unresolved. Germline-derived CDR1 and CDR2 are SGHAT and FQNNGV. Trimming removed 0 bases from V and 4 bases from J, with 10 bases in between. The CDR3 extends over 15 amino acids. The CDR3 coding sequence is TGTGCCAGCAGCTTAGATTGGAGGGATAATCAGCCCCAGCATTTT. Translating it yields CASSLDWRDNQPQHF.

The chain uses TRBV2 and TRBJ2-5, with 13 nucleotides matching TRBD2. This CDR3 region has 17 residues. With V trimmed by 2 bases and J by 5 bases, 8 bases remained unmatched. The germline V gene has CDR1 SNHLY and CDR2 FYNNEI. CDR3 coding DNA: TGTGCCAGCAGTGAAAGGCGGGGGACTAGCGGGAAGGAGACCCAGTACTTC. Its translation is CASSERRGTSGKETQYF.

The V call is TRBV5-1, the J call TRBJ1-2; 9 bases match TRBD1. V lost 4 bases, J lost 4 bases, and 5 bases stayed unmatched. The V gene's germline CDR1 is SGHRS and CDR2 YFSETQ. The CDR3 length is 14 residues. CDR3 residues: CASSQGQGGYGYTF. In DNA form, the CDR3 reads TGCGCCAGCAGCCAGGGACAGGGAGGCTATGGCTACACCTTC.

CDR3: CASSLGLRGGYTF. The CDR3 DNA follows: TGTGCCAGCAGCTTGGGTCTCAGGGGCGGCTACACCTTC. V gene TRBV5-6 combines with J gene TRBJ1-2; D may be TRBD1 (6 bases). There are 13 residues in the CDR3. The germline V gene encodes CDR1 SGHDT and CDR2 YYEEEE. V lost 0 bases, J lost 8 bases, and 11 bases lay in between.

This clone was recorded a few times. The V gene is TRBV27, the J gene TRBJ2-7; a weak D match, TRBD2 (6 bases). The CDR3 consists of 14 residues. Per germline, CDR1 MNHEY and CDR2 SMNVEV (reference sequence). V lost 3 bases, J lost 2 bases, and 11 bases lay in between. CDR3 sequence (DNA): TGTGCCAGCAGTTTTAAGGAGGGTCCCTACGAGCAGTACTTC. Protein: CASSFKEGPYEQYF.

V usage is TRBV30 and J usage is TRBJ2-3, with 10 bases lining up with TRBD2. The germline V gene has CDR1 GTSNPN and CDR2 SVGIG (reference sequence). Germline trimming cut 4 bases from V and 4 bases from J; bases unmatched to any gene: 8. The length of the CDR3 is 15 residues. The CDR3 loop reads CAWNSGLAGADTQYF. The DNA of the CDR3 is TGTGCCTGGAACTCCGGGCTAGCGGGGGCAGATACGCAGTATTTT.

This rearrangement joins TRBV7-9 to TRBJ2-1, with D perhaps matching TRBD1 (5 bases). V gave up 6 bases and J gave up 0 bases, with 12 bases separating them. Germline CDR1 SEHNR, CDR2 FQNEAQ (reference sequence). This CDR3 has 15 residues. The CDR3 is CASSSDSSSYNEQFF. CDR3 coding DNA: TGTGCCAGCAGTTCTGACAGCAGCTCCTACAATGAGCAGTTCTTC.

This chain links TRBV7-2 with TRBJ1-1, with D uncertain. Germline V gives CDR1 SGHTA, CDR2 FQGNSA. The CDR3 has 12 residues. V lost 0 bases to trimming and J lost 11 bases, with 10 bases between them. This chain's CDR3 is CASSLARGRAFF. CDR3 in DNA: TGTGCCAGCAGCTTAGCGAGAGGGCGGGCTTTCTTT.

The chain links TRBV29-1 to TRBJ2-2; possible D gene TRBD2, 7 bases. Germline V gives CDR1 SQVTM, CDR2 ANQGSEA. V was shortened by 4 bases and J by 3 bases, with 12 bases between the two germline ends. The CDR3 spans 14 residues. Written as DNA, the CDR3 is TGCAGCGTTGTGGGGGGGGCGGACACCGGGGAGCTGTTTTTT. Translation: CSVVGGADTGELFF.

The rearrangement uses TRBV28 and TRBJ1-2; D unresolved. CDR1 and CDR2 (germline): MDHEN, SYDVKM. V was clipped by 8 bases and J by 6 bases, with 28 bases between them. This CDR3 has 17 residues. CDR3 DNA sequence: TGTGCCAGCGGTAGCACCTTACTGACGTCGACTCGTGATGGCTACACCTTC. Its translation is CASGSTLLTSTRDGYTF.

The DNA of the CDR3 is TGTGCCAGCAGCTTGGGACAGGGGAGGTACGAGCAGTACTTC. Protein product: CASSLGQGRYEQYF. This chain uses TRBV5-6 with TRBJ2-7; 8 bases align to TRBD1. The CDR3 runs 14 residues. Germline loops: CDR1 SGHDT, CDR2 YYEEEE. V lost 0 bases to trimming and J lost 4 bases; unmatched junction nucleotides: 3. Full variable domain (rest looked up from reference TRBV5-6 and TRBJ2-7): DAGVTQSPTHLIKTRGQQVTLRCSPKSGHDTVSWYQQALGQGPQFIFQYYEEEERQRGNFPDRFSGHQFPNYSSELNVNALLLGDSALYLCASSLGQGRYEQYFGPGTRLTVT.

This rearrangement joins TRBV15 to TRBJ1-2; TRBD1 aligns across 8 bases. The CDR3 length is 19 residues. From germline, CDR1 is LNHNV and CDR2 YYDKDF (reference sequence). The V segment lost 0 bases and the J segment 0 bases; nucleotides outside the gene matches: 12. The CDR3 DNA reads TGTGCCACCAGCAGAGATCTACGGCAGGGGGCCCTAGCTAACTATGGCTACACCTTC. It is translated as CATSRDLRQGALANYGYTF.

The chain uses TRBV19 and TRBJ1-2; a weak D match, TRBD1 (5 bases). Germline V CDR1 and CDR2: LNHDA, SQIVND (reference sequence). With 4 bases removed from V and 8 bases from J, the gap between germline ends came to 17 bases. The CDR3 totals 14 residues. CDR3 DNA sequence: TGTGCCAGTAGTAAGGAGGGGCAGCGGATCGGCTACACCTTC. It codes for CASSKEGQRIGYTF.

The chain carries TRBV7-9 and TRBJ1-2, with 11 nucleotides matching TRBD1. Germline V lookup: CDR1 SEHNR, CDR2 FQNEAQ (reference sequence). V lost 3 bases to trimming and J lost 5 bases; unmatched junction nucleotides: 5. The CDR3 runs to 15 residues. The CDR3 sequence: CASSFGQGAGYGYTF. CDR3 DNA: TGTGCCAGCAGCTTCGGACAGGGGGCAGGGTATGGCTACACCTTC.

This sequence joins TRBV4-3 and TRBJ2-2; D possibly corresponds to TRBD2 (6 bases). The CDR3 loop spans 15 amino acids. Per the germline V gene, CDR1 is LGHNA and CDR2 is YSLEER. V was clipped by 2 bases and J by 7 bases, with 14 bases between them. CDR3 DNA sequence: TGCGCCAGCAGCCAAATGGCGGGGTTCGGCGGGGAGCTGTTTTTT. Translation: CASSQMAGFGGELFF.

The chain joins TRBV30 to TRBJ1-5, with D perhaps matching TRBD1 (5 bases). The CDR3 spans 11 residues. Germline CDR1 is GTSNPN and CDR2 is SVGIG (reference sequence). Trimming removed 2 bases from V and 6 bases from J, with 5 bases in between. The CDR3, as DNA: TGTGCCTGGAGTACAGGTCAGCCCCAGCATTTT. Its translation: CAWSTGQPQHF.

The chain links TRBV30 to TRBJ1-2; 9 nucleotides line up with TRBD1. The CDR3 sequence is 13 residues long. The J segment lost 8 bases and the V segment lost 1 base, leaving 5 bases of the junction unmatched. From germline, CDR1 is GTSNPN and CDR2 SVGIG (reference sequence). The CDR3 here is CAWSEQGAGGYTF. The CDR3 DNA follows: TGTGCCTGGAGTGAACAGGGGGCGGGGGGCTACACCTTC.

The J gene is TRBJ2-1, the V gene TRBV29-1, with D possibly being TRBD1 (6 bases). Trimming stripped 7 bases from V and 7 bases from J, with 14 bases between. The germline V gene has CDR1 SQVTM and CDR2 ANQGSEA. CDR3 size: 12 residues. The CDR3 reads CSAWTARNEQFF. The DNA of the CDR3 is TGCAGCGCCTGGACAGCACGGAATGAGCAGTTCTTC.

The V gene is TRBV7-2, the J gene TRBJ2-1, with 12 bases lining up with TRBD2. The junction had 6 bases not matched to a gene; V was cut back by 0 bases and J by 6 bases. The germline CDR1 and CDR2 sequences are SGHTA and FQGNSA. This CDR3 comprises 17 residues. The CDR3 protein is CASSLAPTSGSGNEQFF. DNA of the CDR3: TGTGCCAGCAGCTTAGCCCCGACTAGCGGGAGTGGCAATGAGCAGTTCTTC. The full variable domain, its missing parts supplied by reference TRBV7-2 and TRBJ2-1, is GAGVSQSPSNKVTEKGKDVELRCDPISGHTALYWYRQSLGQGLEFLIYFQGNSAPDKSGLPSDRFSAERTGGSVSTLTIQRTQQEDSAVYLCASSLAPTSGSGNEQFFGPGTRLTVL.

V usage is TRBV7-9 and J usage is TRBJ1-4, with TRBD1 matching 7 bases. Germline trimming cut 4 bases from V and 2 bases from J; bases unmatched to any gene: 4. CDR1 is SEHNR and CDR2 is FQNEAQ in the germline V gene (reference sequence). This CDR3 contains 15 residues. The CDR3 protein is CASSSQGGTNEKLFF. DNA of the CDR3: TGTGCCAGCAGCTCTCAGGGGGGTACTAATGAAAAACTGTTTTTT.

The chain employs TRBV18 and TRBJ2-1; D may be TRBD2 (6 bases). CDR1 and CDR2 (germline): KGHSH, LQKENI. Trimming left V 6 bases short and J 14 bases short, with 20 bases between. The CDR3 loop spans 13 amino acids. CDR3: CASSRDPRGGKFF. CDR3 in DNA: TGTGCCAGCTCGCGGGACCCTCGGGGAGGAAAGTTCTTC.

This chain links TRBV18 with TRBJ2-4; no clear D gene. The CDR3 loop spans 18 amino acids. Germline CDR1 and CDR2: KGHSH and LQKENI. V was trimmed by 3 bases and J by 0 bases, leaving 18 bases between them. The CDR3 sequence: CASSPRPGFSLAKNIQYF. Here the CDR3 DNA reads TGTGCCAGCTCACCTCGGCCCGGGTTCTCCCTAGCCAAAAACATTCAGTACTTC.